Listed below are T cell receptor beta chains from one sample, sequenced in a study. MiXCR was run by TCRdb on the 5' RACE reads, yielding one entry per CDR3 protein. The sample holds tens of thousands of distinct CDR3 sequences; less than 30% are singletons and the top ten take under 2.5%. The sequenced material came from tumor-infiltrating Tregs sorted from the breast tumor. The receptor set was obtained from a female donor with breast cancer. Each CDR3 is given with its conserved first and last residue. A D gene is named only where the DNA matches it firmly. The listing skips clone size in some rows; elsewhere it reads once, few, many or a size class.

V	size	D	J	DNA	CDR3
TRBV9	-	TRBD2	TRBJ2-1	TGTGCCAGCAGCGGAGGGAGGGCCCGCAATGAGCAGTTCTTC	CASSGGRARNEQFF
TRBV5-5	-	-	TRBJ2-7	TGTGCCAGCAGCCCTACAGACTTCCCTAACGAGCAGTACTTC	CASSPTDFPNEQYF
TRBV4-2	few	TRBD1	TRBJ1-1	TGTGCCAGCAGCCAAGACAGGGGGAGTACTGAAGCTTTCTTT	CASSQDRGSTEAFF
TRBV28	few	TRBD1	TRBJ2-7	TGTGCCAGCAGCATACAGGGGGCGGTCCACGAGCAGTACTTC	CASSIQGAVHEQYF
TRBV5-1	many	-	TRBJ2-1	TGCGCCAGCAGCTTGCCCGGCAATGAGCAGTTCTTC	CASSLPGNEQFF
TRBV20-1	-	TRBD1	TRBJ1-1	TGCAGTGCTAGACCTTCGACAGGGACTGAAGCTTTCTTT	CSARPSTGTEAFF
TRBV7-9	-	TRBD1	TRBJ1-1	TGTGCCAGCAGCCCCCATCGGGACAAACAGGGGGCGAGCACTGAAGCTTTCTTT	CASSPHRDKQGASTEAFF
TRBV5-1	-	-	TRBJ1-4	TGCGCCAGCAGCTTGGACATCAGGGTGGAGCAGAATGAAAAACTGTTTTTT	CASSLDIRVEQNEKLFF
TRBV7-2	many	-	TRBJ2-1	TGTGCCAGCAGCTTAGTGGGGGCACACATAAATGAGCAGTTCTTC	CASSLVGAHINEQFF
TRBV2	few	TRBD2	TRBJ2-3	TGTGCCAGCAACCCTAGGACTAGCGGGGGGGCCGGTACGCAGTATTTT	CASNPRTSGGAGTQYF
TRBV7-2	-	TRBD1	TRBJ2-1	TGTGCCAGCAGCCAAAGACAGGGCAGAAACAATGAGCAGTTCTTC	CASSQRQGRNNEQFF
TRBV6-1	few	-	TRBJ2-7	TGTGCCAGCAGCAGGCCTCCGAGCTCCTACGAGCAGTACTTC	CASSRPPSSYEQYF
TRBV7-2	-	TRBD1	TRBJ2-6	TGTGCCAGCAGCTTAGCTCAGGACAGGGGGCGATTTGGGGCCAACGTCCTGACTTTC	CASSLAQDRGRFGANVLTF
TRBV12-3/TRBV12-4	-	-	TRBJ1-5	TGTGCCAGCAGTTTCATAAAGGCAATCAACGGCAATCAGCCCCAGCATTTT	CASSFIKAINGNQPQHF
TRBV28	-	-	TRBJ2-4	TGTGCCAGCATGGACGGGGGAGAAAACATTCAGTACTTC	CASMDGGENIQYF
TRBV12-3/TRBV12-4	few	-	TRBJ2-4	TGTGCCAGCAGATGGATTCAGGGCGGGATGGTGGAAAACATTCAGTACTTC	CASRWIQGGMVENIQYF
TRBV5-1	few	TRBD2	TRBJ2-1	TGCGCCAGCAGCTTCCTAGCGGGGGCGGGCGATGAGCAGTTCTTC	CASSFLAGAGDEQFF
TRBV5-1	few	TRBD2	TRBJ2-2	TGCGCCAGCAGCCACCGGACTAGCGGGAGGGCCGGGAATACCGGGGAGCTGTTTTTT	CASSHRTSGRAGNTGELFF
TRBV5-1	-	-	TRBJ2-3	TGCGCCAGCAGCTATGGCGAGGGGTTCGGAGCCCAAGCTAGCACAGATACGCAGTATTTT	CASSYGEGFGAQASTDTQYF
TRBV2	few	TRBD2	TRBJ2-2	TGTGCCAGCAGTGGGACTAGAAGTGCGGCCGGGGAGCTGTTTTTT	CASSGTRSAAGELFF
TRBV7-2	-	TRBD1	TRBJ1-5	TGTGCCAGCAGCCCCGGGACAGGAGATCAGCCCCAGCATTTT	CASSPGTGDQPQHF
TRBV5-1	-	-	TRBJ2-7	TGCGCCAGCAGCCCCCCTGGAGGGCGCGAGCAGTACTTC	CASSPPGGREQYF
TRBV7-9	many	TRBD2	TRBJ2-7	TGTGCCAGCAGTCAGGGACTAGCGCTTTTTTCCTACGAGCAGTACTTC	CASSQGLALFSYEQYF
TRBV28	few	-	TRBJ2-7	TGTGCCAGCAGCCGGATAGGCGCCTTTGGGGAGCAGTACTTC	CASSRIGAFGEQYF
TRBV9	-	-	TRBJ1-3	TGTGCCAGCAGTGACAGCTCTTCTGGAAACACCATATATTTT	CASSDSSSGNTIYF
TRBV6-5	few	TRBD2	TRBJ2-5	TGTGCCAGCAGTTACTTAGCGGGAGGACGGGAGACCCAGTACTTC	CASSYLAGGRETQYF
TRBV9	-	-	TRBJ2-7	TGTGCCAGCACCCCAGGGGCGGAACCCTCCTACGAGCAGTACTTC	CASTPGAEPSYEQYF